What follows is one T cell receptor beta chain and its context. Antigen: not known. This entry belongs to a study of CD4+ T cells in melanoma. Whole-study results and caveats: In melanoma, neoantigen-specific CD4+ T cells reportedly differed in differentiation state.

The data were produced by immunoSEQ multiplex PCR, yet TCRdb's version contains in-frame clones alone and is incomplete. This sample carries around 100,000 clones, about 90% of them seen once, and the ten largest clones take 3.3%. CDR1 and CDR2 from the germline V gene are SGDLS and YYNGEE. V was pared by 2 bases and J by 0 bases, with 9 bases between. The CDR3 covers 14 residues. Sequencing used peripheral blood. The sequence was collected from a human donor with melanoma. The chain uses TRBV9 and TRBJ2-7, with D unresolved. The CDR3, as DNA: TGTGCCAGCAGCGTCTCGGGTGCCTCCTACGAGCAGTACTTC. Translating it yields CASSVSGASYEQYF.